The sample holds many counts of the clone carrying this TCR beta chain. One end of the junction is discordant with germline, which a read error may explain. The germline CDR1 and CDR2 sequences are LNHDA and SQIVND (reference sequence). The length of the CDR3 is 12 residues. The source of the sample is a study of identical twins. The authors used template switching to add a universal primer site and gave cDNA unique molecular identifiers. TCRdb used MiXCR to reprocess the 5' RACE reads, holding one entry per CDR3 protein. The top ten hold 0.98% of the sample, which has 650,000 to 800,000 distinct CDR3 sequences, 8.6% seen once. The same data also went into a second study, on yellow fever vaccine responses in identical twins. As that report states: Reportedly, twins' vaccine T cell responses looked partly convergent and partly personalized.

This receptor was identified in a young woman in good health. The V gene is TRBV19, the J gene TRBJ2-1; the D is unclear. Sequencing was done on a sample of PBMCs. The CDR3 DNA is TGTGCCAGCAGTACGGGCTACAATGAGCAGTTCTTC. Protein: CASSTGYNEQFF.